This is a list of T cell receptor beta chains from one sample in a study of cytomegalovirus exposure and HLA in healthy donors. The method was immunoSEQ multiplex PCR; TCRdb's version includes in-frame clones alone and lacks a portion of them. The sample holds approximately 150,000 clones, about 80% seen once. The sample taken for sequencing was PBMCs. Receptor source: a man in his thirties or forties in good health and CMV-seronegative. Both conserved end residues are part of each CDR3. A D gene is named only where the DNA matches it firmly. The size of a clone is reported for some rows only, either as once, few or many, or as a class for expanded clones.

-	-	TRBV12-5	TRBJ2-1	CASGPGQSPSNEQFF	TGTGCTAGTGGCCCTGGACAGTCCCCCAGCAATGAGCAGTTCTTC
-	-	TRBV27	TRBJ2-7	CASSGGFSYEQYF	TGTGCCAGCAGTGGTGGCTTCTCCTACGAGCAGTACTTC
-	TRBD2	TRBV25-1	TRBJ2-3	CASSDSGTSGTDTQYF	TGTGCCAGCAGTGATTCCGGGACTAGCGGCACAGATACGCAGTATTTT
few	-	TRBV11-3	TRBJ1-1	CASSTGLATEAFF	TGTGCCAGCAGTACGGGTCTTGCCACTGAAGCTTTCTTT
-	TRBD1	TRBV11-2	TRBJ1-1	CASSSPRDRGNTEAFF	TGTGCCAGCAGCTCCCCGCGGGACAGGGGGAACACTGAAGCTTTCTTT
once	-	TRBV12-5	TRBJ1-1	CASGSRTGNMNTEAFF	TGTGCTAGTGGTTCAAGGACTGGGAACATGAACACTGAAGCTTTCTTT
-	-	TRBV4-1	TRBJ2-7	CASSPTQGSYYEQYF	TGCGCCAGCAGCCCTACGCAGGGGTCCTACTACGAGCAGTACTTC
few	-	TRBV18	TRBJ2-2	CASSPPVAGANTGELFF	TGTGCCAGCTCACCACCAGTGGCGGGGGCCAACACCGGGGAGCTGTTTTTT
-	TRBD2	TRBV11-2	TRBJ2-1	CASSSRGGVISTNEQFF	TGTGCCAGCAGCTCGCGGGGAGGGGTCATTTCCACCAATGAGCAGTTCTTC
-	-	TRBV6-1	TRBJ1-5	CASSGPGMSNQPQHF	TGTGCCAGCAGTGGTCCGGGGATGAGCAATCAGCCCCAGCATTTT
-	TRBD2	TRBV5-4	TRBJ2-7	CASSNKRGLYEQYF	TGTGCCAGCAGCAACAAGCGGGGGCTCTACGAGCAGTACTTC
once	-	TRBV5-6	TRBJ2-3	CASSLPPSRTQYF	TGTGCCAGCAGCTTGCCCCCGTCCAGAACGCAGTATTTT
-	TRBD1	TRBV9	TRBJ1-3	CASSVEDRGGNTIYF	TGTGCCAGCAGCGTAGAGGACAGGGGGGGAAACACCATATATTTT
-	-	TRBV5-1	TRBJ2-7	CASSLAKRLSGLSSYEQYF	TGCGCCAGCAGCTTGGCTAAACGTTTAAGCGGCCTGAGCTCCTACGAGCAGTACTTC
few	TRBD1	TRBV19	TRBJ1-2	CASSVGTGGYGYTF	TGTGCCAGTAGTGTCGGGACAGGGGGCTATGGCTACACCTTC
few	TRBD1	TRBV5-4	TRBJ2-7	CASSRTGIYEQYF	TGTGCCAGCAGCCGGACAGGGATCTACGAGCAGTACTTC
-	-	TRBV7-6	TRBJ1-1	CASSLTEGLRNTEAFF	TGTGCCAGCAGCTTAACAGAAGGCTTGAGGAACACTGAAGCTTTCTTT
-	-	TRBV30	TRBJ2-5	CAWSGGLQETQYF	TGTGCCTGGAGTGGTGGACTCCAAGAGACCCAGTACTTC
-	-	TRBV15	TRBJ1-5	CATSRVLGGAWSNQPQHF	TGTGCCACCAGCAGAGTCCTTGGAGGGGCATGGAGCAATCAGCCCCAGCATTTT
few	TRBD2	TRBV27	TRBJ2-1	CASSLSSSGATYNEQFF	TGTGCCAGCAGTTTATCCTCGAGCGGGGCAACCTACAATGAGCAGTTCTTC
-	TRBD1	TRBV2	TRBJ1-5	CASIGQGSNQPQHF	TGTGCCAGCATCGGACAGGGGAGCAATCAGCCCCAGCATTTT
-	TRBD2	TRBV10-1	TRBJ2-4	CASSEASSGARGIQYF	TGCGCCAGCAGTGAGGCTTCTAGCGGGGCCCGGGGCATTCAGTACTTC
-	TRBD2	TRBV5-1	TRBJ2-1	CASSLPGTSGGPSSYNEQFF	TGCGCCAGCAGCTTGCCAGGGACTAGCGGGGGCCCAAGCTCCTACAATGAGCAGTTCTTC
-	TRBD1	TRBV6-4	TRBJ1-1	CASSKGTGTKAFF	TGTGCCAGCAGTAAAGGGACAGGGACCAAAGCTTTCTTT
-	TRBD1	TRBV30	TRBJ2-7	CAWSHGDSFYEQYF	TGTGCCTGGAGCCATGGGGACAGCTTCTACGAGCAGTACTTC
-	-	TRBV4-2	TRBJ2-5	CASSQDQATGETQYF	TGTGCCAGCAGCCAAGATCAAGCCACGGGAGAGACCCAGTACTTC
-	-	TRBV7-9	TRBJ1-2	CASSLLLNYGYTF	TGTGCCAGCAGCTTACTATTAAACTATGGCTACACCTTC
-	TRBD1	TRBV15	TRBJ2-4	CATSRGLQGATAKNIQYF	TGTGCCACCAGTAGAGGGTTACAGGGGGCGACGGCCAAAAACATTCAGTACTTC